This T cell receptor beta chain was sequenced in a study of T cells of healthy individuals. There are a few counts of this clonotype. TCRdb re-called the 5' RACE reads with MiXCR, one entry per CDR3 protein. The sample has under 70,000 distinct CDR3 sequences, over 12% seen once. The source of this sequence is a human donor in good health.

The CDR3 nucleotides read TGCAGTGCTCCACAGGGGGTGAAAGAAAAACTGTTTTTT. Encoded protein: CSAPQGVKEKLFF. The V call is TRBV20-1, the J call TRBJ1-4; TRBD1 matches 8 bases. Germline values: CDR1 DFQATT, CDR2 SNEGSKA (reference sequence). The CDR3 totals 13 residues. J gave up 8 bases and V 5 bases, and 7 bases lay outside the gene matches.